This TCR beta chain was captured by sequencing in a study of blood T cell repertoires in COVID-19. As for the study in general: Sources were T cells, B-cell-depleted T cells, or PBMCs; the material itself was cDNA or gDNA.

The V end lost 5 bases, the J end lost 4 bases, and 11 bases lay between the germline ends. The CDR3 has 13 residues. Here immunoSEQ multiplex PCR was the method, and the copy in TCRdb shows in-frame clones only, minus some. The table shows 30,000 to 45,000 clones, with about 74% occurring only once. The sequencing sample was made of peripheral blood. The TCR comes from a man aged 55-75 years with active COVID-19. The chain joins TRBV12-3 or TRBV12-4 to TRBJ1-2; D is possibly TRBD1 (6 bases). CDR3 coding DNA: TGTGCCAGCAGTCCACAGGGTGGCTATGGCTACACCTTC. Translating gives CASSPQGGYGYTF.